This T cell receptor (beta chain) emerged from a study of blood T cell repertoires in COVID-19. About the research overall: The study drew acute and convalescent COVID-19 samples from the United States, Italy and Spain. T cells, B-cell-depleted T cells, or PBMCs supplied cDNA or gDNA.

Germline CDR1 is MDHEN and CDR2 is SYDVKM. The CDR3 contains 16 residues. V lost 2 bases and J lost 2, with 14 bases in between. In the original workflow: Amplifying reference gene primers gave estimates of nucleated cell counts. This table comes from immunoSEQ multiplex PCR, and its TCRdb copy is limited to in-frame clones, with some not included. The V and J calls and the clone size are those of that table, but D and trimming were determined from the DNA. In the table there are under 150,000 clones, approximately 84% of which are singletons. The sequencing sample was made of peripheral blood. The receptor was derived from a man between 65 and 85 years old with acute or convalescent COVID-19. The gene calls are TRBV28 and TRBJ2-3, with TRBD1 as a possible D gene (6 bases). DNA of the CDR3: TGTGCCAGCAGTTTACCAAACAGGGCGCACACAGATACGCAGTATTTT. It specifies CASSLPNRAHTDTQYF.